The text below deals with one TCR beta chain. Its cognate antigen is unknown. This sample stems from a study of regulatory T cells in long-lasting Graves disease. Arm-PCR of CDR3 regions and iRepertoire HTBI primers were used to build TCR beta libraries. Each CDR3 protein gets one entry after TCRdb re-called the multiplex PCR reads with MiXCR. The profile covers roughly 360,000 distinct CDR3 sequences, with roughly 23% appearing a single time and approximately 27% taken by the ten largest. Study results and limitations: TRBV28, TRBJ1-2 and TRBJ2-5 were segments that persistent disease favored.

Germline lookup yields CDR1 SEHNR and CDR2 FQNEAQ (reference sequence). V was clipped by 1 base and J by 0 bases; unmatched bases: 8. The CDR3 has 19 residues. Time point of the sample: persistent/refractory GD, antithyroid drugs over 5 years with positive TRAb. Generation of the TCR library employed RNA extracted from PBMCs. Peripheral blood, nine milliliters of it, was drawn into EDTA tubes. The chain is built from TRBV7-9 and TRBJ2-7; 14 nucleotides align to TRBD2. This sequence was found in a woman aged 40 to 50 with Graves disease. The sample was peripheral blood mononuclear cells (PBMCs), taken when the disease was refractory, from a patient treated with antithyroid drugs. The CDR3: CASSLGTSGRPLNSYEQYF. The DNA for the CDR3 is TGTGCCAGCAGCTTAGGGACTAGCGGGAGGCCCCTCAACTCCTACGAGCAGTACTTC.